This T cell receptor beta chain was profiled in a study of a mutant IDH1 vaccine in newly diagnosed glioma. Study details: Most patients had received both radiotherapy and temozolomide, the prior options being radiotherapy, temozolomide, or both.

About this clone: Its antigen is not identified.

Profiled with immunoSEQ multiplex PCR; TCRdb holds only in-frame clones, not every one. The sample lists about 36,000 clones, 80% occurring once. Germline-derived CDR1 and CDR2 are DFQATT and SNEGSKA (reference sequence). The V gene lost 0 bases and the J gene lost 13 bases, with 10 bases spanning the gap. The CDR3 is made up of 11 amino acids. Time point meaning: week 11, during vaccination. Every vaccination contained 300 ug of the mutant IDH1 20-mer peptide and was paired with topical imiquimod. The study's findings and limits: Vaccine-induced immune responses occurred in 80% to 95% of patients.

Material: peripheral blood mononuclear cells (PBMCs), obtained from a glioma patient whose treatment included an IDH1 peptide vaccine. The source of this sequence is a woman in her twenties or thirties with glioma. Some clones in this sample may be carry-over from other donors' samples. The rearrangement links TRBV20-1 to TRBJ2-1; possibly TRBD2 for D (5 bases). CDR3 sequence: CSAREGWTQFF. In nucleotides, the CDR3 is TGCAGTGCTAGAGAGGGGTGGACTCAGTTCTTC.